A single T cell receptor beta chain is shown here with its context. Its specificity is unknown. Germline CDR1 and CDR2: SGHRS and YFSETQ. Trimming took 0 bases from V and 0 from J, leaving 12 bases between them. This CDR3 is built from 16 residues. Using quantitative 5'-RACE with molecular barcodes, the authors made TCR beta libraries. TCRdb reprocessed the 5' RACE reads with MiXCR, giving one entry per CDR3 protein. Of a few hundred thousand distinct CDR3 sequences listed, roughly a sixth are singletons. This sample is drawn from a study of CD8 T cells in ankylosing spondylitis. The study's findings and limits: With a CD8+ phenotype, disease-linked clones were relatively rare in peripheral blood. Earlier reports found some motif variants in synovial fluid and blood in reactive arthritis. About 8 highly homologous variants made up a TCR beta motif, and this motif appeared characteristic of ankylosing spondylitis blood. Reports say disease-linked clones showed up significantly more in matched ankylosing spondylitis synovial fluid.

The receptor was isolated from a male donor with ankylosing spondylitis. The chain is built from TRBV5-1 and TRBJ1-1; maybe TRBD1 (6 bases). Sequenced material: blood, either unsorted or a sorted T cell fraction (not recorded which). The CDR3 DNA is TGCGCCAGCAGCTTGGTCGGGGGCCTAATGAACACTGAAGCTTTCTTT. Protein: CASSLVGGLMNTEAFF.